One sample yielded the 27 T cell receptor beta chains listed below, sequenced in a study of T cell responses to AZD1222 COVID-19 vaccine. Generated by immunoSEQ multiplex PCR, the TCRdb table keeps only in-frame clones and is missing some. The repertoire holds 100,000 to 130,000 clones, with around nine tenths as singletons. Sequenced here: peripheral blood, sampled on day 0 of AZD1222 vaccination. All receptors come from an adult in good health.

The rearrangement links TRBV19 to TRBJ1-3; no firm D call. Germline CDR1 LNHDA, CDR2 SQIVND (reference sequence). The germline V and J ends were trimmed by 5 bases and 0 bases, with 11 bases remaining between them. This CDR3 comprises 15 residues. The CDR3 DNA sequence: TGTGCCAGTAGTTTAACCGGTCGCTCTGGAAACACCATATATTTT. Translating it yields CASSLTGRSGNTIYF.

J is TRBJ1-5 and V is TRBV19; D may be TRBD1 (6 bases). The ends were cut back, 7 bases at V and 5 bases at J, with 15 bases in the middle. The CDR3 totals 14 residues. The germline V gene encodes CDR1 LNHDA and CDR2 SQIVND (reference sequence). CDR3 sequence reads: CASTLGGQDQPQHF. The CDR3 DNA sequence: TGTGCCAGTACCCTAGGGGGGCAAGATCAGCCCCAGCATTTT.

V usage is TRBV6-4 and J usage is TRBJ2-7; TRBD2 might be the D (6 bases). Germline V gives CDR1 MRHNA, CDR2 SNTAGT. The CDR3 is 16 residues long. V was cut by 3 bases and J by 2 bases, with 17 bases left in between. The CDR3 is CASSESGDSPPYEQYF. CDR3 bases: TGTGCCAGCAGTGAGTCCGGGGACTCGCCACCCTACGAGCAGTACTTC.

This chain joins TRBV12-3 or TRBV12-4 and TRBJ1-2, with 7 positions matching TRBD1. Germline trimming cut 6 bases from V and 7 bases from J; bases unmatched to any gene: 5. This CDR3 is built from 12 residues. The CDR3 protein is CASRNDRVGYTF. In DNA form, the CDR3 reads TGTGCCAGCAGGAATGACAGGGTTGGCTACACCTTC.

The J gene is TRBJ2-1, the V gene TRBV5-1; 8 bases map to TRBD1. J was trimmed by 5 bases and V by 0 bases; bases with no gene match: 4. The CDR3 sequence is 15 residues long. The germline CDR1 and CDR2 sequences are SGHRS and YFSETQ. For the CDR3, the DNA is TGCGCCAGCAGCTTGGGTGGACAGGGTAACAATGAGCAGTTCTTC. It encodes CASSLGGQGNNEQFF.

V is TRBV12-1 and J is TRBJ1-2. TRBV12-1 is reported as a pseudogene. The CDR3 consists of 14 residues. The CDR3 nucleotides are TGTGCCAGCAGCTTTGTTGTAGGATCCTATGGCTACACCTTC. It codes for CASSFVVGSYGYTF.

The V gene is TRBV7-2, the J gene TRBJ1-1; D call uncertain. Germline-derived CDR1 and CDR2 are SGHTA and FQGNSA. The CDR3 consists of 15 residues. Deletions cut 5 bases from V and 6 bases from J, with 19 bases between. CDR3 residues: CASSPDLGVGSEAFF. The DNA of the CDR3 is TGTGCCAGCAGCCCTGATCTGGGAGTAGGATCTGAAGCTTTCTTT.

The chain employs TRBV5-1 and TRBJ1-2, with 8 bases that match TRBD1. Germline V CDR1 and CDR2: SGHRS, YFSETQ. V dropped 4 bases and J dropped 6; count of bases not matched to a gene: 5. There are 13 residues in the CDR3. The CDR3 sequence: CASSTPGGNGYTF. The CDR3 DNA follows: TGCGCCAGCAGCACACCAGGGGGCAATGGCTACACCTTC.

The rearrangement uses TRBV19 and TRBJ2-1; D perhaps matches TRBD1 (6 bases). CDR3 length equals 13 residues. V lost 7 bases and J 8 bases, leaving 15 bases between the germline ends. Germline-derived CDR1 and CDR2 are LNHDA and SQIVND (reference sequence). CDR3 DNA: TGTGCCAGTATGAACAGGGTAGGCGATGAGCAGTTCTTC. Its translation: CASMNRVGDEQFF. The full variable domain, in which reference TRBV19 and TRBJ2-1 provide the parts outside the CDR3, is DGGITQSPKYLFRKEGQNVTLSCEQNLNHDAMYWYRQDPGQGLRLIYYSQIVNDFQKGDIAEGYSVSREKKESFPLTVTSAQKNPTAFYLCASMNRVGDEQFFGPGTRLTVL.

This chain uses TRBV19 with TRBJ1-2; D is uncertain. This CDR3 is built from 15 residues. Trimming took off 3 bases at V and 5 bases at J, with 16 bases between the two ends. From germline, CDR1 is LNHDA and CDR2 SQIVND (reference sequence). Here the CDR3 reads CASSIGPPGTYGYTF. In DNA form, the CDR3 reads TGTGCCAGTAGTATTGGCCCTCCGGGCACGTATGGCTACACCTTC.

This rearrangement joins TRBV19 to TRBJ1-6; D unclear. This CDR3 is built from 19 residues. With 3 bases removed from V and 0 bases from J, the gap between germline ends came to 18 bases. Germline CDR1 LNHDA, CDR2 SQIVND (reference sequence). The CDR3 region has the DNA TGTGCCAGTAGTATGAGGGCAGACGTTTACAGCTCCTATAATTCACCCCTCCACTTT. It translates to CASSMRADVYSSYNSPLHF.

The chain carries TRBV4-3 and TRBJ1-5, with a weak D call TRBD1 (5 bases). The length of the CDR3 is 15 residues. Germline loops: CDR1 LGHNA, CDR2 YSLEER. Trimming pared 3 bases from V and 4 bases from J, leaving 13 bases between. As DNA, the CDR3 is TGCGCCAGCAGCCATGGGCGCCGACAGAATCAGCCCCAGCATTTT. It specifies CASSHGRRQNQPQHF.

This clone was picked up one time. The chain joins TRBV4-1 to TRBJ2-2; 8 bases align to TRBD2. CDR3 size: 16 residues. Germline loops: CDR1 MGHRA, CDR2 YSYEKL. V lost 4 bases and J lost 6; bases outside the gene matches: 10. CDR3 loop: CASSPTRGGPPGELFF. For the CDR3, the DNA is TGCGCCAGCAGCCCCACTCGCGGGGGGCCCCCCGGGGAGCTGTTTTTT.

The rearrangement uses TRBV6-1 and TRBJ1-4; no definite D call. The V gene lost 2 bases and the J gene lost 7 bases, with 17 bases spanning the gap. The length of the CDR3 is 16 residues. CDR1 and CDR2 (germline): MNHNS, SASEGT. The CDR3: CASSEFRASAGEKLFF. CDR3 in DNA: TGTGCCAGCAGTGAATTCCGAGCTAGTGCGGGTGAAAAACTGTTTTTT.

This rearrangement joins TRBV3-1 (or the pseudogene TRBV3-2) to TRBJ2-7; tentatively, D is TRBD2 (6 bases). This CDR3 contains 15 residues. V lost 2 bases to trimming and J lost 6 bases, with 17 bases between them. Germline CDR1 and CDR2: LGHDT and YNNKEL (reference sequence). The CDR3 protein is CASSQISILASEQYF. Written as DNA, the CDR3 is TGTGCCAGCAGCCAAATTTCTATACTAGCTTCCGAGCAGTACTTC.

The chain recombines TRBV7-9 with TRBJ2-2, with D perhaps matching TRBD1 or TRBD2 (5 bases each). In germline, CDR1 is SEHNR, CDR2 FQNEAQ (reference sequence). CDR3 length: 15 amino acids. V gave up 7 bases and J gave up 0 bases, with 12 bases separating them. The DNA of the CDR3 is TGTGCCAGCAAGGGGTGGGGGACGAACACCGGGGAGCTGTTTTTT. Amino acid sequence: CASKGWGTNTGELFF.

The CDR3 protein is CASSYEGDTEAFF. The CDR3 DNA follows: TGTGCCAGCAGTTACGAGGGAGACACTGAAGCTTTCTTT. The gene calls are TRBV6-5 and TRBJ1-1, with unresolved D. The CDR3 consists of 13 residues. The V gene's germline CDR1 is MNHEY and CDR2 SVGAGI. Trimming left V 2 bases short and J 3 bases short, with 7 bases between.

The V call is TRBV2, the J call TRBJ1-1; 8 bases match TRBD1. This CDR3 has 17 amino acids. V lost 0 bases to trimming and J lost 0 bases; unmatched junction nucleotides: 6. The germline V gene has CDR1 SNHLY and CDR2 FYNNEI. The CDR3 sequence is CASSEARGQDMNTEAFF. The CDR3 region has the DNA TGTGCCAGCAGTGAAGCCAGGGGGCAGGACATGAACACTGAAGCTTTCTTT.

The gene calls are TRBV4-3 and TRBJ1-2; D is uncertain. The CDR3 has 16 amino acids. Germline V gene sequence: CDR1 LGHNA, CDR2 YSLEER. V was pared by 1 base and J by 4 bases, with 16 bases between. The CDR3 DNA reads as TGCGCCAGCAGCCAAGCATGGCCATCCTGGGGCTATGGCTACACCTTC. As protein: CASSQAWPSWGYGYTF.

The chain recombines TRBV2 with TRBJ1-2; TRBD1 aligns across 8 bases. Germline-derived CDR1 and CDR2 are SNHLY and FYNNEI. The CDR3 runs 15 residues. J was trimmed by 4 bases and V by 6 bases; bases with no gene match: 10. CDR3 nucleotide sequence: TGTGCCAGCAGAGCAGGACAGGGCCGAGGCTATGGCTACACCTTC. Protein product: CASRAGQGRGYGYTF.

The chain combines TRBV6-2 or TRBV6-3 with TRBJ1-5; D gene uncertain. This CDR3 is 16 amino acids long. Germline V gene sequence: CDR1 MNHEY, CDR2 SVGEGT. Trimming shortened V by 6 bases and J by 4 bases, and 19 bases separated the two germline ends. DNA for the CDR3: TGTGCCAGCAGCCCCTCTGGACTCCCTGGGAATCAGCCCCAGCATTTT. Translated, it gives CASSPSGLPGNQPQHF.

The genes are TRBV20-1 and TRBJ2-1; no definite D call. The CDR3 has 11 residues. Trimming cost V 0 bases and J 10 bases, with 7 bases left between them. CDR1 and CDR2 (germline): DFQATT, SNEGSKA (reference sequence). The CDR3 loop is CSAREGREQFF. CDR3 in DNA: TGCAGTGCTAGAGAGGGTCGGGAGCAGTTCTTC.

This chain joins TRBV19 and TRBJ1-6; D is perhaps TRBD1 (6 bases). CDR3 length equals 14 residues. The germline CDR1 and CDR2 sequences are LNHDA and SQIVND (reference sequence). The V end lost 9 bases, the J end lost 8 bases, and 17 bases lay between the germline ends. CDR3 sequence reads: CASSELRGDSPLHF. The CDR3 DNA sequence: TGTGCCAGCTCCGAACTTAGGGGGGATTCACCCCTCCACTTT. Using reference TRBV19 and TRBJ1-6 for the parts outside the CDR3, the full variable domain is DGGITQSPKYLFRKEGQNVTLSCEQNLNHDAMYWYRQDPGQGLRLIYYSQIVNDFQKGDIAEGYSVSREKKESFPLTVTSAQKNPTAFYLCASSELRGDSPLHFGNGTRLTVT.

This rearrangement joins TRBV9 to TRBJ1-6; D ambiguous. Germline CDR1 SGDLS, CDR2 YYNGEE. CDR3 size: 18 residues. The V end was cut by 4 bases, the J end by 1 base, with 18 bases between. In DNA form, the CDR3 reads TGTGCCAGCAGCCTCGGCCACCCAAGGTCGTCCTATAATTCACCCCTCCACTTT. It codes for CASSLGHPRSSYNSPLHF.

This clone was counted once. The chain joins TRBV12-3 or TRBV12-4 to TRBJ2-1, with D perhaps matching TRBD2 (5 bases). This CDR3 has 12 residues. Trimming removed 6 bases at V and 7 bases at J, with 10 bases between. Written as DNA, the CDR3 is TGTGCCAGCAGAATTTGGGAGAATGAGCAGTTCTTC. It codes for CASRIWENEQFF.

This clone was recorded once. J is TRBJ1-2 and V is TRBV7-2; perhaps TRBD1 as D (5 bases). Germline CDR1 and CDR2: SGHTA and FQGNSA. CDR3 length: 18 amino acids. V dropped 1 base and J dropped 7 bases, with 25 bases sitting between them. The CDR3 region has the DNA TGTGCCAGCAGCTTAGACAACGGGAGACTTCTCGGGACGGGTGGCTACACCTTC. Amino acids: CASSLDNGRLLGTGGYTF.

The genes are TRBV19 and TRBJ1-5; the D is unclear. The CDR3 loop spans 15 amino acids. Germline CDR1 reads LNHDA; CDR2 reads SQIVND (reference sequence). Between the trimmed V and J ends, which lost 7 bases and 2 bases, there was a span of 15 bases. CDR3: CASTEALRGNQPQHF. CDR3 in DNA: TGTGCCAGTACCGAGGCCCTAAGGGGCAATCAGCCCCAGCATTTT.